This T cell receptor beta chain was profiled in a study of cytomegalovirus exposure and HLA in healthy donors. Study-level results: An analysis that came later showed most CMV-associated TCR beta chains appearing HLA-restricted. For TCR beta chains, V- and J-gene trimming was later linked to a missense DCLRE1C variant.

Likely unrecorded immune exposures existed in these nominally healthy donors. PCR was performed using 60 Vbeta and 13 Jbeta primers. Produced via immunoSEQ multiplex PCR; TCRdb's table is partial and in-frame only. The repertoire includes 130,000 to 150,000 clones, roughly 79% of them detected once, and about 2.8% sits in the top ten. Points on this clone: The antigen remains unidentified.

Trimming cost V 5 bases and J 10 bases; bases outside gene matches: 17. This CDR3 has 18 amino acids. Germline CDR1 is MNHEY and CDR2 is SMNVEV (reference sequence). The chain carries TRBV27 and TRBJ2-1; 13 bases map to TRBD2. The clonotype comes from a male donor in good health and CMV-seronegative. Material: PBMCs. CDR3 region: CASSPPRTSGSPRREQFF. The DNA for the CDR3 is TGTGCCAGCAGTCCCCCCCGGACTAGCGGGAGTCCCCGGCGGGAGCAGTTCTTC.